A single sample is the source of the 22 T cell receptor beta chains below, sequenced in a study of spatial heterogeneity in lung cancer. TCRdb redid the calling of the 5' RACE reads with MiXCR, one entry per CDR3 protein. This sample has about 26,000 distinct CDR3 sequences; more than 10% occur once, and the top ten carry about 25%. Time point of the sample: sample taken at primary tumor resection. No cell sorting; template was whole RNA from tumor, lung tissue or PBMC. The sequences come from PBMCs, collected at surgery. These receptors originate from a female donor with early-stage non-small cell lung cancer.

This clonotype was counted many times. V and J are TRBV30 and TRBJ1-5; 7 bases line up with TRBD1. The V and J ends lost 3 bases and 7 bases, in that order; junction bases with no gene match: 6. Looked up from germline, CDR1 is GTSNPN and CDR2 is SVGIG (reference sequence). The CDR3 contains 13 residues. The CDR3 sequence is CAWSLTGDQPQHF. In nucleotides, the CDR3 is TGTGCCTGGAGCCTTACAGGGGACCAGCCCCAGCATTTT. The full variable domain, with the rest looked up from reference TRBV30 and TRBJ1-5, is SQTIHQWPATLVQPVGSPLSLECTVEGTSNPNLYWYRQAAGRGLQLLFYSVGIGQISSEVPQNLSASRPQDRQFILSSKKLLLSDSGFYLCAWSLTGDQPQHFGDGTRLSIL.

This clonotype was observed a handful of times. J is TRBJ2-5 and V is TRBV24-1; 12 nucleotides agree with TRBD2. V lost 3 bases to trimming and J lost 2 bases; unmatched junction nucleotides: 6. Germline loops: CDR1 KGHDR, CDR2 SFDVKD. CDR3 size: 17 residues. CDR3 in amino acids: CATSDGGLAGLQETQYF. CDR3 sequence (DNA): TGTGCCACCAGTGATGGGGGACTAGCGGGCCTACAAGAGACCCAGTACTTC.

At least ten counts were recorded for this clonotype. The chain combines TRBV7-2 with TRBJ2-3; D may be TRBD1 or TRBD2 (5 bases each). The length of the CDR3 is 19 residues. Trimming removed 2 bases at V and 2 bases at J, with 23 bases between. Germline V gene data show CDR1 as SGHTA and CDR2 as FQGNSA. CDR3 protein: CASSLRGWQGAGSTDTQYF. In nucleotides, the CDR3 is TGTGCCAGCAGCTTACGCGGTTGGCAGGGCGCGGGTTCCACAGATACGCAGTATTTT.

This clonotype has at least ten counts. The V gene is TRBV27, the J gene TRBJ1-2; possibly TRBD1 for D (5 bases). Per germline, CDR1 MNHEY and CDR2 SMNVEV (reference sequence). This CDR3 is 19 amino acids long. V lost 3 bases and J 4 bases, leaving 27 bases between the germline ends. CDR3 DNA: TGTGCCAGCAGTTTCAATCAGGGTCGGGGATGGTCTTCGGGCTATGGCTACACCTTC. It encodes CASSFNQGRGWSSGYGYTF.

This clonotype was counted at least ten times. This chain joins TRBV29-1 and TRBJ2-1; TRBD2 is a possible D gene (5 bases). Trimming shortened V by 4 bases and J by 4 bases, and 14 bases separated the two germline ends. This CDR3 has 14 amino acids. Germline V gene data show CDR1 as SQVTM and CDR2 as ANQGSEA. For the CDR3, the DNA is TGCAGCGTTGGGCGGGCATTGAGTTACAATGAGCAGTTCTTC. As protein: CSVGRALSYNEQFF.

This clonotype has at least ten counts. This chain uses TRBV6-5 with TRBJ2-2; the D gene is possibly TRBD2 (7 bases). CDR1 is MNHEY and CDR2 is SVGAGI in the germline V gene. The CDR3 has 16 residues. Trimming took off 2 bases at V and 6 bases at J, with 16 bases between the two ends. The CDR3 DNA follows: TGTGCCAGCAGTTACCGGGTCGGGGGGCCAGCCGGGGAGCTGTTTTTT. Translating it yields CASSYRVGGPAGELFF.

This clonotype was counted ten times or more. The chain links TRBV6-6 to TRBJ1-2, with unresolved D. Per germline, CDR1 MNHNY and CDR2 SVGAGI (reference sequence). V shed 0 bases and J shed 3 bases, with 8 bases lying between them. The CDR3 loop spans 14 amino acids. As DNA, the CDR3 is TGTGCCAGCAGTTACTCCGAAGGGCACTATGGCTACACCTTC. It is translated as CASSYSEGHYGYTF.

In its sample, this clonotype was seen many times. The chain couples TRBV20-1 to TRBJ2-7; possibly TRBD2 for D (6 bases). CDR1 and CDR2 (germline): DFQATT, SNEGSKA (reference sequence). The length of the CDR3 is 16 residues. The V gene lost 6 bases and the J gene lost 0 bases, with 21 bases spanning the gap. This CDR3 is CSADAGLHTHSYEQYF. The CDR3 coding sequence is TGCAGTGCCGACGCGGGACTCCATACTCACTCCTACGAGCAGTACTTC.

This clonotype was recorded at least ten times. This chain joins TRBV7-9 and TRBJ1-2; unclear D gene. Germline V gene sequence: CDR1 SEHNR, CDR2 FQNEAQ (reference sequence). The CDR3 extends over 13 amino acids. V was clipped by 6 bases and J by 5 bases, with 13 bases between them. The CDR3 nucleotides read TGTGCCAGCAGAACAGATGTCCCTTATGGCTACACCTTC. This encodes CASRTDVPYGYTF.

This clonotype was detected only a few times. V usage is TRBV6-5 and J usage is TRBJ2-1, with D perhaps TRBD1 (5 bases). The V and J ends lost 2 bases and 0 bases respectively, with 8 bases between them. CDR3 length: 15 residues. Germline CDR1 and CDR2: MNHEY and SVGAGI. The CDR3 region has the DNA TGTGCCAGCAGTTACGGACATAGCTCCTACAATGAGCAGTTCTTC. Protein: CASSYGHSSYNEQFF.

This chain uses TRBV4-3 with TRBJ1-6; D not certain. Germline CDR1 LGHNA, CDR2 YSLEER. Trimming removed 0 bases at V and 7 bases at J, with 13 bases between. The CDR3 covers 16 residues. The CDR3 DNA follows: TGCGCCAGCAGCCAAGATAGGGCGTCAGCAAATTCACCCCTCCACTTT. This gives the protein CASSQDRASANSPLHF.

The CDR3 coding sequence is TGCAGCGTTCGACAGGCGGTGGAGACCCAGTACTTC. Translation gives CSVRQAVETQYF. V and J are TRBV29-1 and TRBJ2-5; possibly TRBD1 for D (6 bases). Germline V gene data show CDR1 as SQVTM and CDR2 as ANQGSEA. The CDR3 spans 12 residues. Between the trimmed V and J ends, which lost 5 bases and 5 bases, there was a span of 12 bases.

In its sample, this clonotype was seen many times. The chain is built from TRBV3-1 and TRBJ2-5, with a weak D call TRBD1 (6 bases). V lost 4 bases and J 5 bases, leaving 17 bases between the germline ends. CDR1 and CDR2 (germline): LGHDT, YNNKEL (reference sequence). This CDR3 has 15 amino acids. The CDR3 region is CASSPLLDRGETQYF. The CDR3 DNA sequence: TGTGCCAGCAGCCCGCTATTGGACAGAGGGGAGACCCAGTACTTC.

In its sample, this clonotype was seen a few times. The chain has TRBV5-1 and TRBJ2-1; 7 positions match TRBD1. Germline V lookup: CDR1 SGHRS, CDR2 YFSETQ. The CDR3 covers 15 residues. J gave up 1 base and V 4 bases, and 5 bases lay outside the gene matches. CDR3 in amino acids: CASSQDRQSYNEQFF. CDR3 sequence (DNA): TGCGCCAGCAGCCAGGACAGGCAATCCTACAATGAGCAGTTCTTC.

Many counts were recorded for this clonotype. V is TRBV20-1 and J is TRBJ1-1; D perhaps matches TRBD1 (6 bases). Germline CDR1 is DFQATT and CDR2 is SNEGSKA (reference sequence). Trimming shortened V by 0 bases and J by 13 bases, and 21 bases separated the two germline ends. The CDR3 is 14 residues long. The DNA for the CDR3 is TGCAGTGCTAGAGAGGTAACAGGGACATCTGTGGGTTTCTTT. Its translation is CSAREVTGTSVGFF.

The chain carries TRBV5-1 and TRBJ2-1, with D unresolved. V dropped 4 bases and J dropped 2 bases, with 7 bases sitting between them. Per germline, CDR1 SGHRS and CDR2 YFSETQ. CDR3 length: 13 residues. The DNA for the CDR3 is TGCGCCAGCAGCCCGGGCACCTACAATGAGCAGTTCTTC. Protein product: CASSPGTYNEQFF.

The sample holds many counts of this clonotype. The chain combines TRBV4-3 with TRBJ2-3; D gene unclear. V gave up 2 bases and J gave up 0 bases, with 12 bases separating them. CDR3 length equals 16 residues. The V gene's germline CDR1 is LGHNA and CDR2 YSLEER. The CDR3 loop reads CASSQQTLASTDTQYF. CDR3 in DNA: TGCGCCAGCAGCCAACAAACACTTGCTAGCACAGATACGCAGTATTTT.

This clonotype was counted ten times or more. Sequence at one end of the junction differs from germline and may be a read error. The CDR3 DNA reads as TGTGCTAGCAGCTCATGGGGCCCTTCAGAGACCCAGTACTTC. Encoded protein: CASSSWGPSETQYF. The chain uses TRBV7-7 and TRBJ2-5; TRBD1 is a possible D gene (5 bases). This CDR3 is built from 14 residues. Germline CDR1 reads SSHAT; CDR2 reads FNYEAQ (reference sequence). The complete variable domain, with remaining parts taken from reference TRBV7-7 and TRBJ2-5, reads GAGVSQSPRYKVTKRGQDVTLRCDPISSHATLYWYQQALGQGPEFLTYFNYEAQPDKSGLPSDRFSAERPEGSISTLTIQRTEQRDSAMYRCASSSWGPSETQYFGPGTRLLVL.

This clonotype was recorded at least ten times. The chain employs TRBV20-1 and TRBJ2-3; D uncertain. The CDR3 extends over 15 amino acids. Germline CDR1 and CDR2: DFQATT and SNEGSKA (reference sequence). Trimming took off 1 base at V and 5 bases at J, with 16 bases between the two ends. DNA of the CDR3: TGCAGTGCTAGAGGACGCGGCAGCACCTTAGATACGCAGTATTTT. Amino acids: CSARGRGSTLDTQYF.

CDR3 nucleotide sequence: TGCAGTGCTCCCACCCCTAGCGGGAGCTACGAGCAGTACGTC. As protein: CSAPTPSGSYEQYV. The chain employs TRBV20-1 and TRBJ2-7, with 10 bases lining up with TRBD2. This CDR3 contains 14 residues. V was clipped by 5 bases and J by 3 bases; unmatched bases: 7. Per germline, CDR1 DFQATT and CDR2 SNEGSKA (reference sequence).

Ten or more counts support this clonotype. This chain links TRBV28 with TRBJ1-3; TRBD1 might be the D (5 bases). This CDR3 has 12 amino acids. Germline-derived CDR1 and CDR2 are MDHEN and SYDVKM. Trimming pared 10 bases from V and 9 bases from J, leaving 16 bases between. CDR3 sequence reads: CATGTPESTIYF. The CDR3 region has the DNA TGTGCCACCGGGACGCCGGAGAGCACCATATATTTT.

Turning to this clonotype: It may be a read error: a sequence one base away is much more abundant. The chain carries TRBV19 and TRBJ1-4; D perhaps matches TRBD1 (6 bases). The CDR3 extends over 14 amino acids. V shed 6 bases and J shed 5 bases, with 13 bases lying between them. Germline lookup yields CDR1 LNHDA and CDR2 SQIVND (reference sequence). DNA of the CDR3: TGTGCCAGTAGAAGACAGGCGGCAAATGAAAAACTGTTTTTT. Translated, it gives CASRRQAANEKLFF.